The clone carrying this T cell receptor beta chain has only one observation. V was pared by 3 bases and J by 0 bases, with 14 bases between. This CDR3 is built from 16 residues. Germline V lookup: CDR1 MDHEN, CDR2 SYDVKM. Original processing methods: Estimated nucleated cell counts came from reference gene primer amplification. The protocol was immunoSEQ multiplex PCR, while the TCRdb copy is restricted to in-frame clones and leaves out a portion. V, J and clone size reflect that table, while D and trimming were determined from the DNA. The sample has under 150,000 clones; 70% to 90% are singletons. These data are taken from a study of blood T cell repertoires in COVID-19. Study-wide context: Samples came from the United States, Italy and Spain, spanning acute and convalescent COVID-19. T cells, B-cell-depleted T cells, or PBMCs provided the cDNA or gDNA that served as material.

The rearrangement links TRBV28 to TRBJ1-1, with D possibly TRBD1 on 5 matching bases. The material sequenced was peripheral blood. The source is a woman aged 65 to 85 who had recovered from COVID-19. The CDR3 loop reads CASSFSSLGVNTEAFF. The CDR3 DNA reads TGTGCCAGCAGTTTTAGTAGTCTAGGGGTGAACACTGAAGCTTTCTTT. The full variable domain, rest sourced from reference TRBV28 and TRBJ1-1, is DVKVTQSSRYLVKRTGEKVFLECVQDMDHENMFWYRQDPGLGLRLIYFSYDVKMKEKGDIPEGYSVSREKKERFSLILESASTNQTSMYLCASSFSSLGVNTEAFFGQGTRLTVV.